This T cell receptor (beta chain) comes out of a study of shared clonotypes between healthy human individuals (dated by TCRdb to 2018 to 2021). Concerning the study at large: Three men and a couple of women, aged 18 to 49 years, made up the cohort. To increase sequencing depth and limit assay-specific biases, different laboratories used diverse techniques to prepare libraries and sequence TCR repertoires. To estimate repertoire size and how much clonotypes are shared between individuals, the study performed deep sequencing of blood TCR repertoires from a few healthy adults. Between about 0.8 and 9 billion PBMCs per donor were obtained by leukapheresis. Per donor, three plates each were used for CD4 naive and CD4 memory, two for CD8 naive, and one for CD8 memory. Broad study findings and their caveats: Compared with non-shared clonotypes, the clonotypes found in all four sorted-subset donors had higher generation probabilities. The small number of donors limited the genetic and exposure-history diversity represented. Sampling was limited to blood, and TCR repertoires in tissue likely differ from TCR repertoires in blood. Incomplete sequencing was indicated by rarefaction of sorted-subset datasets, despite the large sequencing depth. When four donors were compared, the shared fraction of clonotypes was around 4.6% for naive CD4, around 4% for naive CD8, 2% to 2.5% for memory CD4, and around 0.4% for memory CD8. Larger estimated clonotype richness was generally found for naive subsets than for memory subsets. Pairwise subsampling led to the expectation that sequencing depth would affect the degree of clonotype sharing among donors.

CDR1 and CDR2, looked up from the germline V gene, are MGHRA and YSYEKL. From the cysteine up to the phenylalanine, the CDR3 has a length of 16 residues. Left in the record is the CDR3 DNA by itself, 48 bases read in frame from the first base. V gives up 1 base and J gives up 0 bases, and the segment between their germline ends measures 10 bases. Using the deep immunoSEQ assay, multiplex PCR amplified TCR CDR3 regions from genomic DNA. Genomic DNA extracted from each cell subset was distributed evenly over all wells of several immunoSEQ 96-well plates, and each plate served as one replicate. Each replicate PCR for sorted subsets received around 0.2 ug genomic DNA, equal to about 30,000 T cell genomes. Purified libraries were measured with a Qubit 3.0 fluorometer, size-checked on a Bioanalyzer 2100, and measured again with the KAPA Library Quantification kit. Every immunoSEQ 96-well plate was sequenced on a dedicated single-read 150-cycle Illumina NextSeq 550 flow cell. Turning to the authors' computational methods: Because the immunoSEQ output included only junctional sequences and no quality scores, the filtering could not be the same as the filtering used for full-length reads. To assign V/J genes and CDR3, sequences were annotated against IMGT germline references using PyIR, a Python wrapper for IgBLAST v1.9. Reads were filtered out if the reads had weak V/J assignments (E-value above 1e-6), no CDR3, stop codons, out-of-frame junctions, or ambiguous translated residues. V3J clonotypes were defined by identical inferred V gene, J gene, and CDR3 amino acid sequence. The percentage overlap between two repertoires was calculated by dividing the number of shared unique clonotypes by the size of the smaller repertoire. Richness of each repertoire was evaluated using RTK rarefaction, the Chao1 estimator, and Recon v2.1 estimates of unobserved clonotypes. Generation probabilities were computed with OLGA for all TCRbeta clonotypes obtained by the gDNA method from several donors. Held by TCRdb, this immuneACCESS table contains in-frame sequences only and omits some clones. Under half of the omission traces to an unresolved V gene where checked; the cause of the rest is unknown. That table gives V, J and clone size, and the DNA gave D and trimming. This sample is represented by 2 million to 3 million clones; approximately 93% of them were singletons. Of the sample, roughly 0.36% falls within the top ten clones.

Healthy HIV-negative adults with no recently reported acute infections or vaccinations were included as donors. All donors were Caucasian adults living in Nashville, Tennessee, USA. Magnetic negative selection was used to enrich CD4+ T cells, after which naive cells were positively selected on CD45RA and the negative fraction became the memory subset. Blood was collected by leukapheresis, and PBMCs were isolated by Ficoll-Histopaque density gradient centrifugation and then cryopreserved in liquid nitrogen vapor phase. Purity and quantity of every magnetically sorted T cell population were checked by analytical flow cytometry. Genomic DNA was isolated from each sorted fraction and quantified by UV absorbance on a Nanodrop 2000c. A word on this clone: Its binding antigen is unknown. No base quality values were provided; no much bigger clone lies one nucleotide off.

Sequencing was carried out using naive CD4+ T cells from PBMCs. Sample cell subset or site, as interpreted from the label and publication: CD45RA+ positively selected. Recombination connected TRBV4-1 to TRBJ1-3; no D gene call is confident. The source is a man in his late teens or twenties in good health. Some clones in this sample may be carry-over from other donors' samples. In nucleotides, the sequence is TGCGCCAGCAGCCAAGTGGTCTCAATCTCTGGAAACACCATATATTTT. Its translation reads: CASSQVVSISGNTIYF.